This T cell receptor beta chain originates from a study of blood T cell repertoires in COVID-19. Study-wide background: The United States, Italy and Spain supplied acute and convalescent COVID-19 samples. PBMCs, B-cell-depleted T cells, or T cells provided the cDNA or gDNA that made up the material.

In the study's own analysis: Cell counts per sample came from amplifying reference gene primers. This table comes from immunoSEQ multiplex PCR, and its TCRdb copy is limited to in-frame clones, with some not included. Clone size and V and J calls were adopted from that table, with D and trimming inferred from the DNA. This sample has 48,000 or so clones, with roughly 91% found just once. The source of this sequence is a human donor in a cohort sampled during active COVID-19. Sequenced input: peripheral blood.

CDR3 sequence (DNA): TGTGCCAGCAGCCCCAGACAGGGTTCAGGCTACACCTTC. Translated, it gives CASSPRQGSGYTF. This chain links TRBV7-9 with TRBJ1-2; 7 positions agree with TRBD1. Trimming at V came to 5 bases and at J to 8 bases, leaving 8 bases not matched to a gene. Germline V gene sequence: CDR1 SEHNR, CDR2 FQNEAQ (reference sequence). This CDR3 contains 13 residues.